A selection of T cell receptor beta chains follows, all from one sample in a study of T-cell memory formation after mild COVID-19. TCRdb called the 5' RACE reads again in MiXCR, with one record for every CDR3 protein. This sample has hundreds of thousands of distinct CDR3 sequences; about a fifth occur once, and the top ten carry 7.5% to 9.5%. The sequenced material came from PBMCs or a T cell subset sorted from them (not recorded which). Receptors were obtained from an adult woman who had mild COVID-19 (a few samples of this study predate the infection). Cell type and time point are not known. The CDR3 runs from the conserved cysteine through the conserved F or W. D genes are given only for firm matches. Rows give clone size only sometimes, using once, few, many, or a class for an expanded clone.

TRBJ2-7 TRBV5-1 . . TGCGCCAGCAGCTTGGTTGAGATCTCCTACGAGCAGTACTTC CASSLVEISYEQYF
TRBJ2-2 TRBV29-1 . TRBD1 TGCAGTGTCCAACTAGGAACAGGGGCGGCCGGGGAGCTGTTTTTT CSVQLGTGAAGELFF
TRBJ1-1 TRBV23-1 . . TGCGCCAGCAGTCAAGCAGACGGAGAAGAACTTGAAGCTTTCTTT CASSQADGEELEAFF
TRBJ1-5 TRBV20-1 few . TGCAGTGCTAGATGGCAGGGGAATCAGCCCCAGCATTTT CSARWQGNQPQHF
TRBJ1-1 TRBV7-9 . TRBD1 TGTGCCAGCCTGCCTGACAGGGAATTGAACACTGAAGCTTTCTTT CASLPDRELNTEAFF
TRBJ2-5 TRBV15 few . TGTGCCACCAGCAGAGATTTCGTAAGCGAGACCCAGTACTTC CATSRDFVSETQYF
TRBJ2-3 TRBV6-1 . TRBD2 TGTGCCAGCAGTGTTGCGAAGTGGAGCGGGGGGGCGCAAGATACGCAGTATTTT CASSVAKWSGGAQDTQYF
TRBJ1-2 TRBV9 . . TGTGCCAGCAGCGTAGGGACCTCCTATGGCTACACCTTC CASSVGTSYGYTF
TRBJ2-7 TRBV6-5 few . TGTGCCAGCAGTTACTATGGGCACGAGCAGTACTTC CASSYYGHEQYF
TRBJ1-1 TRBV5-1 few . TGCGCCAGCAGCCTCGGCCCCTCGGAGGGAGGTAAAGCTTTCTTT CASSLGPSEGGKAFF
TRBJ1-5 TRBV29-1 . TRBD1 TGCAGCGTTGGCGGGACAGTCGATCAGCCCCAGCATTTT CSVGGTVDQPQHF
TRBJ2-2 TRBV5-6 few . TGTGCCAGCAGCTTCATGCACACCGGGGAGCTGTTTTTT CASSFMHTGELFF
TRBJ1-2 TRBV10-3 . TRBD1 TGTGCCATCGGAGGGACAGGGGGCTTAAATGGCTACACCTTC CAIGGTGGLNGYTF
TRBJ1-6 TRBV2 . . TGTGCCAGCAGAGACGAGAGCAGAAATTCACCCCTCCACTTT CASRDESRNSPLHF
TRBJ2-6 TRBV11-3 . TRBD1 TGTGCCAGCAGCTTGGCCACAGGGGCTGGGGCCAACGTCCTGACTTTC CASSLATGAGANVLTF
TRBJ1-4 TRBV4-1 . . TGCGCCAGCAGCCCGCATACTCGAACCGACCGAGGAGAAAAACTGTTTTTT CASSPHTRTDRGEKLFF
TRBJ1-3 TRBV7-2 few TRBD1 TGTGCCAGCAGTTATGGGACAGGATCCTCTGGAAACACCATATATTTT CASSYGTGSSGNTIYF
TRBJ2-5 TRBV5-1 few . TGCGCCAGCAGCCCCCGGGACTTATCCCGAGAGACCCAGTACTTC CASSPRDLSRETQYF
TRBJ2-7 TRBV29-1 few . TGCAGCGTTGAAGACCCTCTGGGCCTTGGGGAGCAGTACTTC CSVEDPLGLGEQYF
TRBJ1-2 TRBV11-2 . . TGTGCCAGCAGCTTAGTTTCGATACGCTATGGCTACACCTTC CASSLVSIRYGYTF
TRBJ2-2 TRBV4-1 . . TGCGCCAGCAGCCAAGATGGGGGGGCTGTCGGGGAGCTGTTTTTT CASSQDGGAVGELFF
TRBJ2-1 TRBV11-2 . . TGTGCCAGCAGCTTCCCCAGGGGGGAGGTCCCTGAAAATGAGCAGTTCTTC CASSFPRGEVPENEQFF
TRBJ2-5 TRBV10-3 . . TGTGCCATCAGTGAGAGGGCCGAGACCCAGTACTTC CAISERAETQYF